One and the same sample provided the 12 T cell receptor beta chains below, sequenced in a study of shared clonotypes between healthy human individuals. Naive CD8 cells comprised CD45RO-negative, CCR7-positively selected cells, excluding terminally differentiated effector memory CD45RA+ cells. The protocol was immunoSEQ multiplex PCR, while the TCRdb copy is restricted to in-frame clones and leaves out a portion. The sample records a few million clones, around 93% being singletons. The sample taken for sequencing was naive CD8+ T cells from PBMCs. The receptors stem from a young man in good health. Some clones in this sample may be carry-over from other donors' samples.

About this clone: The sample contains more than one DNA sequence encoding this CDR3. This chain uses TRBV19 with TRBJ2-1; D gene unclear. V was shortened by 5 bases and J by 6 bases, with 5 bases between the two germline ends. Germline V gene lookup returns CDR1 LNHDA and CDR2 SQIVND (reference sequence). CDR3 length: 11 residues. CDR3 coding DNA: TGTGCCAGTAGTGTAGGCAATGAGCAGTTCTTC. Translating gives CASSVGNEQFF.

The genes are TRBV19 and TRBJ1-5; D perhaps matches TRBD1 (6 bases). Germline V gene sequence: CDR1 LNHDA, CDR2 SQIVND (reference sequence). V gave up 0 bases and J gave up 6 bases, with 18 bases separating them. The CDR3 runs 17 residues. The CDR3 DNA reads as TGTGCCAGTAGTATAGATCGAGGAGGGGGTTGGAGTCAGCCCCAGCATTTT. Its protein product is CASSIDRGGGWSQPQHF.

As concerns this clone: Different DNA sequences within this sample yield the same CDR3. The rearrangement links TRBV5-1 to TRBJ2-1, with 12 bases fitting TRBD2. V lost 3 bases, J lost 2 bases, and 0 bases stayed unmatched. The CDR3 covers 15 residues. Looked up from germline, CDR1 is SGHRS and CDR2 is YFSETQ. The CDR3 bases are TGCGCCAGCAGCTGGACTAGCGGGGCCTACAATGAGCAGTTCTTC. Residues: CASSWTSGAYNEQFF.

The chain joins TRBV7-2 to TRBJ2-3, with 10 bases that match TRBD2. The CDR3 runs 16 residues. J gave up 4 bases and V 5 bases, and 9 bases lay outside the gene matches. The germline gives CDR1 SGHTA, CDR2 FQGNSA. The CDR3: CASSTRTSGMADTQYF. The CDR3 nucleotides are TGTGCCAGCAGCACCCGCACTAGCGGGATGGCAGATACGCAGTATTTT.

The chain joins TRBV2 to TRBJ2-3, with 8 positions matching TRBD2. V gave up 6 bases and J gave up 2 bases; unmatched junction bases: 7. The CDR3 extends over 15 amino acids. Germline V CDR1 and CDR2: SNHLY, FYNNEI. The CDR3 bases are TGTGCCAGCAGGCCTACTAGCGGAAACACAGATACGCAGTATTTT. It encodes CASRPTSGNTDTQYF. Drawing the rest from reference TRBV2 and TRBJ2-3, the complete variable domain is EPEVTQTPSHQVTQMGQEVILRCVPISNHLYFYWYRQILGQKVEFLVSFYNNEISEKSEIFDDQFSVERPDGSNFTLKIRSTKLEDSAMYFCASRPTSGNTDTQYFGPGTRLTVL.

The V call is TRBV7-2, the J call TRBJ2-2; D may be TRBD2 (5 bases). Germline loops: CDR1 SGHTA, CDR2 FQGNSA. The CDR3 runs 14 residues. Trimming stripped 2 bases from V and 1 base from J, with 5 bases between. The CDR3 DNA reads as TGTGCCAGCAGCTTACGGGAGAACACCGGGGAGCTGTTTTTT. Residues: CASSLRENTGELFF.

The V gene is TRBV27, the J gene TRBJ1-2; tentative D call: TRBD1 (5 bases). Germline CDR1 and CDR2: MNHEY and SMNVEV (reference sequence). Trimming cost V 6 bases and J 4 bases, with 12 bases left between them. The length of the CDR3 is 13 residues. For the CDR3, the DNA is TGTGCCAGCAGCTCACTGGGGACCTATGGCTACACCTTC. Residues: CASSSLGTYGYTF.

The chain couples TRBV9 to TRBJ2-1; maybe TRBD2 (6 bases). Trimming pared 0 bases from V and 8 bases from J, leaving 15 bases between. CDR3 length equals 15 residues. Looked up from germline, CDR1 is SGDLS and CDR2 is YYNGEE. The DNA for the CDR3 is TGTGCCAGCAGCGTAGCTACGCGGGGAGGTGATGAGCAGTTCTTC. This encodes CASSVATRGGDEQFF.

Written as DNA, the CDR3 is TGTGTCGATAAGATGGCACTGGGGGATTATGGCTACACCTTC. Amino acids: CVDKMALGDYGYTF. The genes are TRBV5-8 and TRBJ1-2; possible D gene TRBD1, 5 bases. The CDR3 spans 14 residues. Germline loops: CDR1 SGHTS, CDR2 YDEGEE.

This sequence joins TRBV4-1 and TRBJ2-1; 9 bases fit TRBD1. The germline V gene has CDR1 MGHRA and CDR2 YSYEKL. This CDR3 has 14 amino acids. V shed 4 bases and J 8 bases; nucleotides not matched to a gene: 6. The CDR3 DNA reads as TGCGCCAGCAGCCCGGGACAGGGCCCCCATGAGCAGTTCTTC. Protein: CASSPGQGPHEQFF.

V is TRBV19 and J is TRBJ1-4, with 8 bases identical to TRBD1. The germline V gene encodes CDR1 LNHDA and CDR2 SQIVND (reference sequence). CDR3 length equals 15 residues. J lost 6 bases, V lost 8 bases, and 11 bases had no gene match. CDR3 sequence (DNA): TGTGCCAGTCGAATACGGACAGGGAGAGATGAAAAACTGTTTTTT. Encoded protein: CASRIRTGRDEKLFF.

This clone was detected only once. The rearrangement uses TRBV29-1 and TRBJ1-1, with D perhaps matching TRBD1 (5 bases). The CDR3 spans 12 residues. Germline V gives CDR1 SQVTM, CDR2 ANQGSEA. With 6 bases removed from V and 3 bases from J, the gap between germline ends came to 11 bases. DNA of the CDR3: TGCAGCGTGGTGCCAGGGTACACTGAAGCTTTCTTT. This codes for CSVVPGYTEAFF. Looking up the rest from reference TRBV29-1 and TRBJ1-1 gives the full variable domain: SAVISQKPSRDICQRGTSLTIQCQVDSQVTMMFWYRQQPGQSLTLIATANQGSEATYESGFVIDKFPISRPNLTFSTLTVSNMSPEDSSIYLCSVVPGYTEAFFGQGTRLTVV.